These 25 T cell receptor beta chains share one sample of origin, sequenced in a study of blood T cell repertoires in COVID-19. This table comes from immunoSEQ multiplex PCR, and its TCRdb copy is limited to in-frame clones, with some not included. The data contain approximately 190,000 clones, roughly 80% of them seen just once; the ten biggest clones take up approximately 14%. Sequencing used peripheral blood. Receptor source: a man aged 25 to 45 with active or convalescent COVID-19.

This clone was seen a single time. The CDR3 sequence: CASSSPLERGYNEQFF. The CDR3 DNA reads as TGTGCCAGCAGTTCACCATTGGAGCGGGGGTACAATGAGCAGTTCTTC. This chain joins TRBV27 and TRBJ2-1; TRBD2 aligns across 8 bases. This CDR3 is built from 16 residues. CDR1 and CDR2 from the germline V gene are MNHEY and SMNVEV (reference sequence). The V segment lost 4 bases and the J segment 4 bases; nucleotides outside the gene matches: 9.

V is TRBV5-1 and J is TRBJ1-2; possible D gene TRBD1, 5 bases. V lost 0 bases to trimming and J lost 2 bases, with 29 bases between them. The CDR3 is made up of 21 amino acids. Germline lookup yields CDR1 SGHRS and CDR2 YFSETQ. This CDR3 is CASSLVAGPVRQSLPNYGYTF. The DNA of the CDR3 is TGCGCCAGCAGCTTGGTGGCAGGGCCCGTCCGTCAGTCCCTCCCCAACTATGGCTACACCTTC. Full variable domain (rest looked up from reference TRBV5-1 and TRBJ1-2): KAGVTQTPRYLIKTRGQQVTLSCSPISGHRSVSWYQQTPGQGLQFLFEYFSETQRNKGNFPGRFSGRQFSNSRSEMNVSTLELGDSALYLCASSLVAGPVRQSLPNYGYTFGSGTRLTVV.

V usage is TRBV5-4 and J usage is TRBJ2-3, with 11 bases aligning to TRBD2. J was trimmed by 5 bases and V by 5 bases; bases with no gene match: 7. Germline assignment: CDR1 SGHNT and CDR2 YYREEE (reference sequence). This CDR3 has 15 residues. The CDR3 region is CASRALAGDKDTQYF. The CDR3 DNA reads as TGTGCCAGCAGGGCACTAGCGGGGGACAAAGATACGCAGTATTTT.

Only a few counts were recorded for this clone. The chain joins TRBV6-2 or TRBV6-3 to TRBJ1-3, with D perhaps matching TRBD1 (5 bases). Trimming removed 4 bases at V and 6 bases at J, with 10 bases between. This CDR3 has 13 amino acids. CDR1 is MNHEY and CDR2 is SVGEGT in the germline V gene. The CDR3: CASSSTETNTIYF. The CDR3 nucleotides are TGTGCCAGCAGTTCGACAGAGACAAACACCATATATTTT.

This clone was found a few times. This chain joins TRBV2 and TRBJ2-7; D is perhaps TRBD1 (5 bases). This CDR3 spans 14 amino acids. The germline V gene encodes CDR1 SNHLY and CDR2 FYNNEI. The V end was cut by 5 bases, the J end by 2 bases, with 13 bases between. The CDR3 sequence is CASSPRQLPYEQYV. CDR3 DNA sequence: TGTGCCAGCAGTCCTCGACAGCTACCCTACGAGCAGTACGTC.

In regard to this clone: A read error may account for a junction end that differs from germline. The V and J genes are TRBV27 and TRBJ2-7, with 9 bases matching TRBD2. This CDR3 is built from 18 residues. Germline-derived CDR1 and CDR2 are MNHEY and SMNVEV (reference sequence). The CDR3 here is CASRLSSLAGMGRYEQYF. In nucleotides, the CDR3 is TGTGCCAGCAGGTTATCATCCCTAGCGGGGATGGGGCGATACGAGCAGTACTTC.

The chain recombines TRBV3-1 (or the pseudogene TRBV3-2) with TRBJ2-7; 12 bases fit TRBD2. CDR1 LGHDT and CDR2 YNNKEL come from the germline V gene (reference sequence). V trimming: 4 bases; J trimming: 1 base; junction bases outside the gene matches: 2. This CDR3 has 15 amino acids. CDR3 sequence: CASSPGLAGSYEQYF. The CDR3 DNA reads TGTGCCAGCAGCCCAGGACTAGCGGGATCCTACGAGCAGTACTTC.

The chain employs TRBV5-1 and TRBJ2-5, with D possibly TRBD2 on 6 matching bases. V was trimmed by 3 bases and J by 5 bases, leaving 11 bases between them. This CDR3 spans 13 amino acids. Germline V gives CDR1 SGHRS, CDR2 YFSETQ. The CDR3, as DNA: TGCGCCAGCAGCTCGGGAGCTCGGGAGACCCAGTACTTC. Protein product: CASSSGARETQYF. Full variable domain (remainder filled in from reference TRBV5-1 and TRBJ2-5): KAGVTQTPRYLIKTRGQQVTLSCSPISGHRSVSWYQQTPGQGLQFLFEYFSETQRNKGNFPGRFSGRQFSNSRSEMNVSTLELGDSALYLCASSSGARETQYFGPGTRLLVL.

V gene TRBV20-1 combines with J gene TRBJ1-1; D might be TRBD1 (6 bases). Trimming shortened V by 4 bases and J by 5 bases, and 14 bases separated the two germline ends. This CDR3 is built from 13 residues. Germline V CDR1 and CDR2: DFQATT, SNEGSKA (reference sequence). CDR3 residues: CSAIDYRETEAFF. The DNA for the CDR3 is TGCAGTGCTATTGACTACAGGGAGACTGAAGCTTTCTTT.

V and J are TRBV6-5 and TRBJ2-2; the D gene is possibly TRBD1 (6 bases). V was pared by 2 bases and J by 6 bases, with 13 bases between. The CDR3 is 15 residues long. CDR1 is MNHEY and CDR2 is SVGAGI in the germline V gene. The CDR3 coding sequence is TGTGCCAGCAGTTACGCGACAGGCAGGGCCGGGGAGCTGTTTTTT. Protein: CASSYATGRAGELFF.

The rearrangement joins TRBV5-1 to TRBJ2-3; D call uncertain. The CDR3 is made up of 15 amino acids. With 0 bases removed from V and 0 bases from J, the gap between germline ends came to 8 bases. CDR1 is SGHRS, CDR2 YFSETQ, per germline. The CDR3 nucleotides are TGCGCCAGCAGCTTGGGCACAGCTAGCACAGATACGCAGTATTTT. Its translation: CASSLGTASTDTQYF.

The rearrangement links TRBV10-3 to TRBJ1-2; possibly TRBD1 for D (6 bases). Germline V CDR1 and CDR2: ENHRY, SYGVKD. The CDR3 covers 15 residues. Trimming left V 10 bases short and J 5 bases short, with 23 bases between. Here the CDR3 DNA reads TGTGCCACCGACCGTGGGAACAGGGAGGGGTATGGCTACACCTTC. It codes for CATDRGNREGYGYTF.

The chain combines TRBV11-2 with TRBJ2-7, with TRBD2 identical over 7 bases. The germline CDR1 and CDR2 sequences are SGHAT and FQNNGV. This CDR3 is 15 amino acids long. The trim removed 2 bases at V and 4 bases at J, leaving 8 bases unmatched. The CDR3 spells CASSLMGEGIYEQYF. DNA for the CDR3: TGTGCCAGCAGCTTAATGGGGGAGGGCATTTACGAGCAGTACTTC.

This clone is a singleton in its sample. This chain joins TRBV12-3 or TRBV12-4 and TRBJ1-6; unclear D gene. Deletions cut 3 bases from V and 9 bases from J, with 9 bases between. The CDR3 covers 13 residues. CDR3 protein: CASSFNDFSPLHF. CDR3 coding DNA: TGTGCCAGCAGTTTTAACGACTTTTCACCCCTCCACTTT.

This chain links TRBV6-2 or TRBV6-3 with TRBJ1-1; 9 nucleotides align to TRBD1. In germline, CDR1 is MNHEY, CDR2 SVGEGT. The CDR3 has 14 amino acids. V lost 6 bases to trimming and J lost 5 bases; unmatched junction nucleotides: 7. This CDR3 is CASSPQGAQTEAFF. DNA of the CDR3: TGTGCCAGCAGCCCACAGGGGGCGCAGACTGAAGCTTTCTTT.

V usage is TRBV24-1 and J usage is TRBJ2-1, with 14 bases lining up with TRBD2. V lost 2 bases, J lost 9 bases, and 17 bases stayed unmatched. The CDR3 loop spans 20 amino acids. Germline V gives CDR1 KGHDR, CDR2 SFDVKD. The CDR3 bases are TGTGCCACCAGTGATTCTCGACTAGCGGGAGGGCCGATTCGTCGGGGTGAGCAGTTCTTC. It specifies CATSDSRLAGGPIRRGEQFF.

The V gene is TRBV12-5, the J gene TRBJ1-5; D might be TRBD1 (6 bases). This CDR3 comprises 15 residues. The germline V gene encodes CDR1 LGHNT and CDR2 FRNRAP. Trimming removed 6 bases at V and 7 bases at J, with 19 bases between. CDR3 residues: CASGPSGQERQPQHF. In nucleotides, the CDR3 is TGTGCTAGTGGACCCTCGGGACAAGAGCGGCAGCCCCAGCATTTT.

The V call is TRBV5-1, the J call TRBJ2-3, with 8 nucleotides matching TRBD2. Germline values: CDR1 SGHRS, CDR2 YFSETQ. The CDR3 runs to 16 residues. V dropped 0 bases and J dropped 3; count of bases not matched to a gene: 6. The CDR3 region is CASSLAFTSGTDTQYF. The CDR3 nucleotides are TGCGCCAGCAGCTTGGCCTTTACTAGCGGTACAGATACGCAGTATTTT.

The rearrangement uses TRBV6-5 and TRBJ2-1; no clear D. From germline, CDR1 is MNHEY and CDR2 SVGAGI. This CDR3 is built from 14 residues. Trimming removed 2 bases from V and 8 bases from J, with 13 bases in between. CDR3 nucleotides: TGTGCCAGCAGTTACGGGCCACTCGTGGATGAGCAGTTCTTC. Translating gives CASSYGPLVDEQFF.

V and J are TRBV5-6 and TRBJ1-4, with a tentative D call TRBD1 (6 bases). This CDR3 contains 14 residues. CDR1 SGHDT and CDR2 YYEEEE come from the germline V gene. Trimming pared 4 bases from V and 7 bases from J, leaving 14 bases between. The CDR3 DNA reads as TGTGCCAGCAGCCCCGTGGGGGCGACTGAAAAACTGTTTTTT. Protein sequence: CASSPVGATEKLFF.

V usage is TRBV6-1 and J usage is TRBJ1-1; TRBD1 matches at 10 bases. Germline V gene lookup returns CDR1 MNHNS and CDR2 SASEGT. The CDR3 has 16 amino acids. V shed 4 bases, J shed 0 bases, and the junction held 5 bases outside the gene matches. CDR3 sequence (DNA): TGTGCCAGCAGTGCAGGACAGGGGGTAATGAACACTGAAGCTTTCTTT. This gives the protein CASSAGQGVMNTEAFF.

The chain combines TRBV4-3 with TRBJ2-1, with 11 bases fitting TRBD2. CDR1 and CDR2 (germline): LGHNA, YSLEER. The CDR3 is 19 residues long. The trim removed 0 bases at V and 4 bases at J, leaving 11 bases unmatched. CDR3 region: CASSQELLAGVWLYNEQFF. The DNA for the CDR3 is TGCGCCAGCAGCCAAGAGTTACTAGCGGGAGTTTGGCTATACAATGAGCAGTTCTTC.

This clone came up a few times. V and J are TRBV29-1 and TRBJ1-2; D gene ambiguous. Germline values: CDR1 SQVTM, CDR2 ANQGSEA. CDR3 size: 14 residues. This CDR3 is CKHHGEAVNYGYTF. CDR3 nucleotide sequence: TGCAAGCACCACGGCGAGGCAGTGAACTATGGCTACACCTTC. Complete variable domain (other parts from reference TRBV29-1 and TRBJ1-2): SAVISQKPSRDICQRGTSLTIQCQVDSQVTMMFWYRQQPGQSLTLIATANQGSEATYESGFVIDKFPISRPNLTFSTLTVSNMSPEDSSIYLCKHHGEAVNYGYTFGSGTRLTVV.

The chain links TRBV6-1 to TRBJ1-5; D is unresolved. V lost 4 bases and J lost 0, with 13 bases in between. In germline, CDR1 is MNHNS, CDR2 SASEGT. There are 16 residues in the CDR3. The CDR3 loop is CASSVLGPGSNQPQHF. As DNA, the CDR3 is TGTGCCAGCAGTGTCCTGGGCCCCGGTAGCAATCAGCCCCAGCATTTT.

About this clone: The junction does not match germline at one end; this may be a read error. The chain links TRBV5-1 to TRBJ2-1, with 8 bases aligning to TRBD2. This CDR3 contains 12 residues. Per germline, CDR1 SGHRS and CDR2 YFSETQ. CDR3 DNA sequence: TGCGCCAGCAGCTTAGCGGGGGTGTCTCCGGTCTTC. Encoded protein: CASSLAGVSPVF.